The 20 T cell receptor beta chains given below trace back to one sample, sequenced in a study of blood T cells in healthy people across ages. Next came a second PCR, run for about 6 to 12 cycles, which used a sample-barcoded 5' primer along with a J-beta primer mix. One entry per CDR3 protein results from TCRdb running MiXCR on the 5' RACE reads. The repertoire holds 800,000 to 900,000 distinct CDR3 sequences, with about 59% as singletons. The sequencing input was blood. The receptors were gathered from a man aged 25 to 40 in good health.

This clonotype was seen many times. The chain carries TRBV3-1 and TRBJ2-5; tentatively, D is TRBD1 (6 bases). Trimming removed 2 bases from V and 6 bases from J, with 13 bases in between. Germline-derived CDR1 and CDR2 are LGHDT and YNNKEL (reference sequence). CDR3 size: 14 residues. This chain's CDR3 is CASSQYSGDKTQYF. CDR3 DNA sequence: TGTGCCAGCAGCCAATACAGTGGGGACAAGACCCAGTACTTC.

This clonotype showed up just once. The V call is TRBV7-2, the J call TRBJ2-7; 8 bases line up with TRBD2. Losses at the gene ends were 5 bases for V and 7 bases for J; bases not matched to a gene: 16. The CDR3 sequence is 16 residues long. The germline gives CDR1 SGHTA, CDR2 FQGNSA. The CDR3 nucleotides read TGTGCCAGCAGCAAATTTCGGGGGGGCTCCATAAATGAGCAGTACTTC. It yields the protein CASSKFRGGSINEQYF.

This rearrangement joins TRBV5-6 to TRBJ2-5, with TRBD1 identical over 7 bases. This CDR3 is built from 18 residues. J gave up 2 bases and V 1 base, and 14 bases lay outside the gene matches. Germline CDR1 SGHDT, CDR2 YYEEEE. CDR3 sequence (DNA): TGTGCCAGCAGCTTGATTGGACAGGCTCCCATCTTTCAAGAGACCCAGTACTTC. Its translation is CASSLIGQAPIFQETQYF.

Note on this clonotype: A read error may produce the germline difference seen at one junction end. This rearrangement joins TRBV28 to TRBJ2-7; D unresolved. The CDR3 has 10 residues. Germline lookup yields CDR1 MDHEN and CDR2 SYDVKM. CDR3 in DNA: TGCGCCAGCAGGCCTTACGAGCAGTACTTC. Its translation is CASRPYEQYF. The full variable domain, in which reference TRBV28 and TRBJ2-7 provide the parts outside the CDR3, is DVKVTQSSRYLVKRTGEKVFLECVQDMDHENMFWYRQDPGLGLRLIYFSYDVKMKEKGDIPEGYSVSREKKERFSLILESASTNQTSMYLCASRPYEQYFGPGTRLTVT.

To note about this clonotype: A junction end diverges from the germline sequence, so it may reflect a read error. The rearrangement links TRBV7-3 to TRBJ2-1, with a weak D call TRBD1 (7 bases). The CDR3 has 15 residues. Germline V gene data show CDR1 as SGHTA and CDR2 as FQGTGA. In nucleotides, the CDR3 is TGTGCCAGCAGCCTAACCGGGACAGCCGGGGGTGAGCAGTTCTTC. This translates into CASSLTGTAGGEQFF.

This clonotype was counted between two and nine times. This sequence joins TRBV15 and TRBJ2-4, with D perhaps TRBD1 (5 bases). The CDR3 loop spans 16 amino acids. The germline CDR1 and CDR2 sequences are LNHNV and YYDKDF (reference sequence). Between the trimmed V and J ends, which lost 5 bases and 0 bases, there was a span of 14 bases. The CDR3 here is CATSEGAAIAKNIQYF. DNA of the CDR3: TGTGCCACCAGCGAAGGGGCGGCAATAGCCAAAAACATTCAGTACTTC.

This clonotype was seen more than once but under ten times. The J gene is TRBJ2-3, the V gene TRBV10-3; TRBD2 matches at 7 bases. CDR3 length: 15 residues. Losses at the gene ends were 10 bases for V and 2 bases for J; bases not matched to a gene: 12. The germline V gene has CDR1 ENHRY and CDR2 SYGVKD. CDR3 residues: CASLGFLAATDTQYF. The CDR3 nucleotides read TGTGCCAGCCTGGGGTTCCTAGCGGCCACAGATACGCAGTATTTT.

The rearrangement uses TRBV9 and TRBJ1-2; no clear D. The germline V gene has CDR1 SGDLS and CDR2 YYNGEE. The CDR3 totals 13 residues. Trimming took 0 bases from V and 8 from J, leaving 11 bases between them. CDR3 region: CASSVVGKGGYTF. For the CDR3, the DNA is TGTGCCAGCAGCGTAGTAGGGAAGGGAGGCTACACCTTC.

CDR3 DNA sequence: TGCGCCAGCAGCGAGACAGGTTCTGCCACCTATGGCTACACCTTC. Amino acids: CASSETGSATYGYTF. The V call is TRBV5-1, the J call TRBJ1-2, with D possibly matching TRBD1 (6 bases). Trimming stripped 4 bases from V and 4 bases from J, with 17 bases between. CDR3 length equals 15 residues. CDR1 SGHRS and CDR2 YFSETQ come from the germline V gene. The entire variable domain, with the rest obtained from reference TRBV5-1 and TRBJ1-2, is as follows: KAGVTQTPRYLIKTRGQQVTLSCSPISGHRSVSWYQQTPGQGLQFLFEYFSETQRNKGNFPGRFSGRQFSNSRSEMNVSTLELGDSALYLCASSETGSATYGYTFGSGTRLTVV.

The chain employs TRBV6-2 or TRBV6-3 and TRBJ2-4; 8 bases line up with TRBD1. V lost 0 bases to trimming and J lost 0 bases; unmatched junction nucleotides: 10. From germline, CDR1 is MNHEY and CDR2 SVGEGT. The CDR3 is 19 amino acids. The CDR3 is CASSYSVRGPPLAKNIQYF. The CDR3 region has the DNA TGTGCCAGCAGTTACTCGGTCAGGGGGCCTCCCTTAGCCAAAAACATTCAGTACTTC.

The CDR3 sequence: CSANVAGSTDTQYF. CDR3 bases: TGCAGTGCTAACGTCGCGGGGTCCACAGATACGCAGTATTTT. This chain joins TRBV20-1 and TRBJ2-3, with D possibly TRBD2 on 6 matching bases. V was clipped by 4 bases and J by 2 bases, with 13 bases between them. This CDR3 is built from 14 residues. CDR1 and CDR2 (germline): DFQATT, SNEGSKA (reference sequence).

The J gene is TRBJ2-5, the V gene TRBV27; tentatively, D is TRBD1 (5 bases). This CDR3 contains 14 residues. Trimming took 4 bases from V and 1 from J, leaving 10 bases between them. Germline CDR1 and CDR2: MNHEY and SMNVEV (reference sequence). The CDR3 region is CASSSRQTQETQYF. The DNA for the CDR3 is TGTGCCAGCAGTTCCAGACAGACCCAAGAGACCCAGTACTTC.

V is TRBV20-1 and J is TRBJ1-2, with TRBD1 identical over 9 bases. The V segment lost 0 bases and the J segment 3 bases; nucleotides outside the gene matches: 5. The CDR3 contains 15 residues. Germline V lookup: CDR1 DFQATT, CDR2 SNEGSKA (reference sequence). The CDR3 spells CSARDRTGAYYGYTF. The CDR3, as DNA: TGCAGTGCTAGAGATCGGACAGGGGCGTACTATGGCTACACCTTC.

This clonotype was counted ten times or more. The chain carries TRBV4-3 and TRBJ2-7, with unresolved D. With 0 bases removed from V and 0 bases from J, the gap between germline ends came to 9 bases. Germline lookup yields CDR1 LGHNA and CDR2 YSLEER. The CDR3 length is 15 residues. CDR3 amino acids: CASSQDPGFSYEQYF. The CDR3 DNA follows: TGCGCCAGCAGCCAAGATCCCGGGTTCTCCTACGAGCAGTACTTC.

This rearrangement joins TRBV2 to TRBJ2-5; D is uncertain. There are 13 residues in the CDR3. The germline V gene has CDR1 SNHLY and CDR2 FYNNEI. Between the trimmed V and J ends, which lost 10 bases and 4 bases, there was a span of 16 bases. The CDR3 DNA reads as TGTGCCACCCCGGGTAGACTCACAGAGACCCAGTACTTC. Translated: CATPGRLTETQYF.

The chain links TRBV3-1 to TRBJ2-1; D may be TRBD1 or TRBD2 (5 bases each). The CDR3 spans 13 residues. Trimming removed 4 bases at V and 9 bases at J, with 13 bases between. Looked up from germline, CDR1 is LGHDT and CDR2 is YNNKEL (reference sequence). The CDR3 loop reads CASSPRTGTEQFF. The CDR3 bases are TGTGCCAGCAGCCCCAGGACTGGGACTGAGCAGTTCTTC.

A remark on this clonotype: A read error may produce the germline difference seen at one junction end. This sequence joins TRBV2 and TRBJ2-6; D remains ambiguous. Per the germline V gene, CDR1 is SNHLY and CDR2 is FYNNEI. The CDR3 consists of 14 residues. The CDR3 bases are TGTGCCAGCTGTGAGAGCTCTGGGGCCAACGTCCTGACTTTC. Its translation is CASCESSGANVLTF. The variable domain in full, with the rest retrieved from reference TRBV2 and TRBJ2-6, is EPEVTQTPSHQVTQMGQEVILRCVPISNHLYFYWYRQILGQKVEFLVSFYNNEISEKSEIFDDQFSVERPDGSNFTLKIRSTKLEDSAMYFCASCESSGANVLTFGAGSRLTVL.

This clonotype was counted a few times. The rearrangement joins TRBV7-2 to TRBJ1-6; unclear D gene. Germline assignment: CDR1 SGHTA and CDR2 FQGNSA. The germline V and J ends were trimmed by 5 bases and 9 bases, with 14 bases remaining between them. The CDR3 loop spans 14 amino acids. CDR3 sequence: CASSMNTNGSPLHF. The CDR3 DNA is TGTGCCAGCAGCATGAACACCAATGGTTCACCCCTCCACTTT. Using reference TRBV7-2 and TRBJ1-6 for the parts outside the CDR3, the full variable domain is GAGVSQSPSNKVTEKGKDVELRCDPISGHTALYWYRQSLGQGLEFLIYFQGNSAPDKSGLPSDRFSAERTGGSVSTLTIQRTQQEDSAVYLCASSMNTNGSPLHFGNGTRLTVT.

The gene calls are TRBV20-1 and TRBJ2-4; perhaps TRBD2 as D (7 bases). V lost 3 bases and J lost 13, with 25 bases in between. CDR3 length: 15 amino acids. Germline V gene data show CDR1 as DFQATT and CDR2 as SNEGSKA (reference sequence). The CDR3 DNA reads TGCAGTGCTAGGAGTGTGGCGGGGGCTGGCAATGAGCAGTACTTC. This translates into CSARSVAGAGNEQYF.

This clonotype was observed a handful of times. The chain carries TRBV20-1 and TRBJ2-1; a possible D gene is TRBD2 (7 bases). Germline CDR1 is DFQATT and CDR2 is SNEGSKA (reference sequence). The CDR3 runs 14 residues. V was cut by 4 bases and J by 2 bases, with 12 bases left in between. In nucleotides, the CDR3 is TGCAGTGCTATAGGGGGGGGGCCCTACAATGAGCAGTTCTTC. Translated, it gives CSAIGGGPYNEQFF.